This TCR beta chain was recorded in a study of control samples from healthy donors and cancer patients (TCRdb year 2020). The method was the immunoSEQ multiplex PCR assay. In TCRdb, the immuneACCESS table is reduced to in-frame sequences with V and J assigned. These tables do not hold every clone; where another copy was compared, an unresolved V gene accounts for under half, and the others remain unexplained. The sample table lists about 94,000 clones, 90% of them with a count of one. The top ten clones comprise about 4% of the sample. As to this clone: Its antigen remains unidentified. Base quality data are lacking; no much larger clone is found one base away.

This TCR came from a woman between 18 and 29 years old in good health. The sequenced sample consisted of blood.

The CDR3 reads CATSRGGGGYTF. The sequence in DNA is TGTGCCACCAGCAGAGGTGGTGGCGGCTACACCTTC. The chain links TRBV15 with TRBJ1-2, with no confidently assigned D gene. The CDR3 measures 12 amino acids from cysteine to phenylalanine. Only CDR3 DNA remains: 36 bases, in frame from the first base. Reading the germline V gene (reference sequence) gives CDR1 LNHNV and CDR2 YYDKDF. Between the V and J ends, shortened by 1 base and 8 bases respectively, the junction contains 8 bases.